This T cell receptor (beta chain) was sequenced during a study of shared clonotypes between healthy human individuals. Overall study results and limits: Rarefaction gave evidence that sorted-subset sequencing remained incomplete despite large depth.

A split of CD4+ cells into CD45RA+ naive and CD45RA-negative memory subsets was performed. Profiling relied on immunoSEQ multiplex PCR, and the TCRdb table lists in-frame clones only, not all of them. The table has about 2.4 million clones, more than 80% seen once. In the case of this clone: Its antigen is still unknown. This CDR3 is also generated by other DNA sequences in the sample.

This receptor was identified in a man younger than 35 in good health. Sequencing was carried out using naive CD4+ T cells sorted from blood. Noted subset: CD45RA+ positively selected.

CDR3 nucleotide sequence: TGTGCCAGCAGCCCGGGTGGGAATGAGCAGTTCTTC. It specifies CASSPGGNEQFF. The chain joins TRBV11-2 to TRBJ2-1; D is uncertain. V gave up 5 bases and J gave up 7 bases, with 9 bases separating them. The CDR3 runs to 12 residues. Germline V CDR1 and CDR2: SGHAT, FQNNGV. The whole variable domain, filled in from reference TRBV11-2 and TRBJ2-1, reads EAGVAQSPRYKIIEKRQSVAFWCNPISGHATLYWYQQILGQGPKLLIQFQNNGVVDDSQLPKDRFSAERLKGVDSTLKIQPAKLEDSAVYLCASSPGGNEQFFGPGTRLTVL.